The T cell receptor beta chain under discussion was sequenced for a study of T cells in Graves' hyperthyroidism and ophthalmopathy. Study overall: Peripheral blood was taken when the disease was first diagnosed, before any treatment began.

From RNA transcripts, TCR beta CDR3 regions were amplified. First-round RT-PCR of the TCR CDR3 relied on the HTBI primer set. Using its own MiXCR run on the multiplex PCR reads, TCRdb lists one record per CDR3 protein. This table has about 420,000 distinct CDR3 sequences, about 13% appearing once. Stability of Graves' hyperthyroidism was defined as absent ophthalmopathy progression within 18 months. Source material for PBMCs was 10 ml fresh peripheral blood. V was trimmed by 3 bases and J by 4 bases, leaving 12 bases between them. Germline V gives CDR1 SNHLY, CDR2 FYNNEI. This CDR3 spans 14 amino acids.

The receptor was isolated from a woman between 18 and 30 years old with Graves' hyperthyroidism. This chain links TRBV2 with TRBJ1-2, with a possible D match to TRBD1 (5 bases). The sample consisted of blood. The DNA of the CDR3 is TGTGCCAGCAGTGAGGCAGGGAAGGGCTATGGCTACACCTTC. Its protein is CASSEAGKGYGYTF.